These T cell receptor beta chains were read from a single sample in a study of blood T cell repertoires in COVID-19. Measured with immunoSEQ multiplex PCR; TCRdb has only the in-frame clones, and not every one. The sample has 350,000 to 550,000 clones, around 91% seen once; the top ten hold 0.95% to 1.3%. Input material: PBMCs or T cells enriched from blood (not recorded which). All receptors derive from a man aged 25-45 years who had recovered from COVID-19. Both conserved end residues are part of each CDR3. The order of the fields is clone size, D gene, V gene, J gene, CDR3 protein, CDR3 DNA. The D gene is left open where the match is weak. Size tells how often a clone was seen (once, few, many) or the class of an expanded clone, and some rows leave it out.

>NA|TRBD1|TRBV6-5|TRBJ1-1
CASSRTGVEAFF
TGTGCCAGCAGCAGGACAGGGGTTGAAGCTTTCTTT
>once|TRBD2|TRBV3-1/TRBV3-2|TRBJ2-3
CASSRRLAASTDTQYF
TGTGCCAGCAGCCGTCGACTAGCGGCTAGCACAGATACGCAGTATTTT
>NA|TRBD2|TRBV5-1|TRBJ2-1
CASSLATASGFSSYNEQFF
TGCGCCAGCAGCTTGGCCACGGCTAGCGGGTTTAGCTCCTACAATGAGCAGTTCTTC
>NA|NA|TRBV7-3|TRBJ2-3
CASSFKATDTQYF
TGTGCCAGCAGCTTTAAAGCAACAGATACGCAGTATTTT
>NA|NA|TRBV19|TRBJ2-1
CASRGMRAGDNEQFF
TGTGCCAGTAGGGGCATGAGGGCAGGGGACAATGAGCAGTTCTTC
>NA|TRBD2|TRBV5-1|TRBJ2-7
CASSLIGGTSGVYEQYF
TGCGCCAGCAGCCTGATTGGAGGGACTAGCGGGGTCTACGAGCAGTACTTC
>NA|TRBD1|TRBV28|TRBJ1-6
CASSRQGTYSPLHF
TGTGCCAGCAGTCGACAGGGGACTTATTCACCCCTCCACTTT
>NA|NA|TRBV7-9|TRBJ2-1
CASSLLPQRRTYNEQFF
TGTGCCAGCAGTCTGTTGCCCCAGCGAAGGACCTACAATGAGCAGTTCTTC
>NA|NA|TRBV24-1|TRBJ2-1
CATSDQIAYEQFF
TGTGCCACCAGTGATCAGATAGCATATGAGCAGTTCTTC
>NA|NA|TRBV24-1|TRBJ1-1
CATSAQGANTEAFF
TGTGCCACCAGTGCACAGGGCGCGAACACTGAAGCTTTCTTT
>NA|NA|TRBV20-1|TRBJ1-5
CSHTGNQPQHF
TGCAGCCATACAGGGAATCAGCCCCAGCATTTT
>NA|NA|TRBV18|TRBJ1-2
CASSPPNDLGGYGYTF
TGTGCCAGCTCACCACCAAACGACCTAGGGGGCTATGGCTACACCTTC
>few|NA|TRBV5-1|TRBJ1-2
CASSLGGDNYGYTF
TGCGCCAGCAGCTTGGGGGGCGATAACTATGGCTACACCTTC
>NA|TRBD1|TRBV4-1|TRBJ2-7
CASSQDQGTGGWYEQYF
TGCGCCAGCAGCCAAGATCAAGGGACAGGGGGATGGTACGAGCAGTACTTC
>NA|NA|TRBV7-9|TRBJ2-7
CASSFREIGRQYF
TGTGCCAGCAGCTTTCGGGAAATCGGCCGGCAGTACTTC
>NA|NA|TRBV9|TRBJ2-1
CASSVAGGDGDNEQFF
TGTGCCAGCAGCGTAGCGGGTGGAGACGGGGACAATGAGCAGTTCTTC
>NA|NA|TRBV20-1|TRBJ2-1
CSAGGEQFF
TGCAGCGCGGGCGGTGAGCAGTTCTTC
>NA|TRBD2|TRBV6-4|TRBJ2-7
CASRGGVYGPSGRYEQYF
TGTGCCAGCCGAGGGGGGGTTTATGGTCCTAGCGGGAGATACGAGCAGTACTTC
>NA|NA|TRBV7-8|TRBJ2-3
CASSLTVSGTYQTDTQYF
TGTGCCAGCAGCTTAACCGTGTCAGGGACTTATCAAACAGATACGCAGTATTTT
>NA|TRBD1|TRBV6-5|TRBJ1-5
CASSRTGNQPQHF
TGTGCCAGCAGCAGGACAGGGAATCAGCCCCAGCATTTT
>once|TRBD1|TRBV29-1|TRBJ2-1
CSVEGGTGGFTDEQFF
TGCAGCGTTGAGGGTGGGACAGGGGGCTTCACGGATGAGCAGTTCTTC
>NA|TRBD2|TRBV7-8|TRBJ2-7
CASTPSAGGSYEQYF
TGTGCCAGCACCCCGTCGGCGGGAGGATCTTACGAGCAGTACTTC
>NA|NA|TRBV18|TRBJ1-3
CASSPMDRAGNTIYF
TGTGCCAGCTCGCCTATGGACAGAGCTGGAAACACCATATATTTT
>NA|NA|TRBV30|TRBJ2-3
CAWSVQPAADTQYF
TGTGCCTGGAGTGTACAGCCTGCCGCAGATACGCAGTATTTT
>NA|NA|TRBV5-8|TRBJ1-2
CASSSGTFTSF
TGTGCCAGCAGCTCGGGGACATTTACTTCCTTT
>NA|NA|TRBV6-5|TRBJ1-4
CASSYKFATQREKLFF
TGTGCCAGCAGTTACAAGTTTGCGACACAAAGGGAAAAACTGTTTTTT
>NA|NA|TRBV12-5|TRBJ2-7
CASGRTAPHYEQYF
TGTGCTAGTGGTCGGACAGCCCCCCACTACGAGCAGTACTTC
>NA|NA|TRBV18|TRBJ2-5
CASSPPAGEQETQYF
TGTGCCAGCTCACCACCCGCAGGGGAGCAAGAGACCCAGTACTTC
>NA|NA|TRBV7-9|TRBJ1-1
CASAEGVYTEAFF
TGTGCCAGCGCAGAGGGGGTATACACTGAAGCTTTCTTT
>NA|NA|TRBV7-5|TRBJ1-6
CVRSLGRRDVSPLHF
TGTGTCAGAAGCTTAGGGCGGAGGGATGTATCACCCCTCCACTTT
>NA|TRBD1|TRBV14|TRBJ2-5
CASSQGGTGGEETQYF
TGTGCCAGCAGCCAAGGTGGGACAGGGGGAGAAGAGACCCAGTACTTC
>once|TRBD2|TRBV7-7|TRBJ2-5
CASSLATGGPGETQYF
TGTGCTAGCAGCTTAGCGACGGGAGGGCCTGGGGAGACCCAGTACTTC
>NA|TRBD1|TRBV27|TRBJ1-2
CASSLRVDRGPNYGYTF
TGTGCCAGCAGTTTGCGTGTCGACAGGGGCCCTAACTATGGCTACACCTTC
>NA|NA|TRBV19|TRBJ2-7
CASSITRSYEQYF
TGTGCCAGTAGTATAACACGCTCCTACGAGCAGTACTTC
>NA|TRBD1|TRBV6-5|TRBJ1-2
CASRPGQGASGYTF
TGTGCCAGCAGACCCGGACAGGGGGCGTCGGGCTACACCTTC
>NA|TRBD1|TRBV3-1/TRBV3-2|TRBJ2-1
CASRGTGGKSYNEQFF
TGTGCCAGCAGGGGAACAGGGGGCAAGTCCTACAATGAGCAGTTCTTC
>NA|NA|TRBV25-1|TRBJ1-4
CASSEVQQNEKLFF
TGTGCCAGCAGTGAAGTACAGCAGAATGAAAAACTGTTTTTT